The present TCR beta chain was sequenced within a study of metastatic and nonmetastatic thyroid tumors. All patients reached thyroid surgery having received no treatment beforehand. As processed by the authors: CDR3 differences across clinicopathological groups were used to build a distant-metastasis classifier for papillary thyroid cancer. TCRdb redid the clone calls on the PCR reads using MiXCR. These V and J calls rely on TCRdb rather than the paper's analysis. The profile covers tens of thousands of clones, with around 33% appearing a single time and roughly 30% taken by the ten largest. Germline loops: CDR1 SEHNR, CDR2 FQNEAQ (reference sequence). The CDR3 is made up of 15 amino acids. J was trimmed by 6 bases and V by 5 bases; bases with no gene match: 7.

The specimen sequenced was tumor tissue. The sequence was obtained from a female donor with papillary thyroid cancer or a benign thyroid nodule (not recorded which). Some clones in this sample may be carry-over from other donors' samples. This chain connects TRBV7-9 to TRBJ2-2; 9 nucleotides align to TRBD1. The CDR3 reads CASSGQTGGPGELFF. The CDR3 nucleotides read TGTGCCAGCAGCGGACAGACAGGGGGTCCCGGGGAGCTGTTTTTT.